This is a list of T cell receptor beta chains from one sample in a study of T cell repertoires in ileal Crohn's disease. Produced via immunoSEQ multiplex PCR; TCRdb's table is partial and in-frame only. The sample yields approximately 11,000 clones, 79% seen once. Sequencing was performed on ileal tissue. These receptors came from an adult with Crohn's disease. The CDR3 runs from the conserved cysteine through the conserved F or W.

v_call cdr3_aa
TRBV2 CASITTSNTGELFF
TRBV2 CASSLGGPTDTQYF
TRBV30 CAWSYPGGWKNIQYF
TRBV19 CASSPRQGANEKLFF
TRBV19 CASSITLQQGRGNQPQHF
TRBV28 CASSLVAMSYEQYF
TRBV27 CASSLSWAHSGNTIYF
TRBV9 CASSPSGATYNEQFF
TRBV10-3 CATSEMGGNTEAFF
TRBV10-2 CASSTQGNTEAFF
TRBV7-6 CASSSTENTEAFF
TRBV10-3 CAIRGTGANGNTIYF
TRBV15 CATSRDSGGAGELFF
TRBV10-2 CASSGTAQSYEQYF
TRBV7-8 CASSAETADTQYF
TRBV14 CASSQVSTGVHGYTF
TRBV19 CASSGSQGNYGYTF
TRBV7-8 CASSSDRTYEQYF
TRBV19 CASRARQGTAEAFF
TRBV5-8 CASSLAPNQPQHF
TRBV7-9 CASSFGPGQEINYGYTF
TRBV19 CASTRQSLGGYGYTF
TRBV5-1 CASSPSQGNYGYTF
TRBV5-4 CASSPGTSGGVTGAQYF
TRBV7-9 CASSPRERGDLEQFF
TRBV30 CAWEPGGSYNSPLHF
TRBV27 CASSFIGTAGDEQFF
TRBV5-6 CASSLGGTNTGELFF
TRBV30 CAWKLSSYEQYF
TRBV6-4 CASTGTGSSGANVLTF
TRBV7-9 CASSPPGTGIEKLFF
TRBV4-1 CASSQLFMGRYGYTF
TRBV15 CATSGLSGTRSAGANVLTF
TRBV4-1 CASSQGGAYTEAFF
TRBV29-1 CSVDSQGSTEAFF
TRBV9 CASSPKHPGTGVDTEAFF
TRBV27 CASSFLTPGGTGELFF
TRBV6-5 CASSYSWGSGNEKLFF
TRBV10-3 CAISRDTSYEQYF
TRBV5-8 CASSLGPGESNQPQHF
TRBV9 CASSPGQGAYEQYF
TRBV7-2 CASSTPGQQYGYTF